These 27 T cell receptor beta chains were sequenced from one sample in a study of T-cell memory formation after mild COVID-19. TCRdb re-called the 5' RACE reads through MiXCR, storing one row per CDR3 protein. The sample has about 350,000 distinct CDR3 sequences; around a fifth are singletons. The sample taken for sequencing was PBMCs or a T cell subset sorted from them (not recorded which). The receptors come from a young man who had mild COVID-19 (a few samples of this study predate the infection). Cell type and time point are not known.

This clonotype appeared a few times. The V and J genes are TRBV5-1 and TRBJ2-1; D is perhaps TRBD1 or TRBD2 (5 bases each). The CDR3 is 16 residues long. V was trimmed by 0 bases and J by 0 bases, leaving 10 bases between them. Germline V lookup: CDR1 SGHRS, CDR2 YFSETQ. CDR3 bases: TGCGCCAGCAGCTTGGGGGGGACGAGCTCCTACAATGAGCAGTTCTTC. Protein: CASSLGGTSSYNEQFF.

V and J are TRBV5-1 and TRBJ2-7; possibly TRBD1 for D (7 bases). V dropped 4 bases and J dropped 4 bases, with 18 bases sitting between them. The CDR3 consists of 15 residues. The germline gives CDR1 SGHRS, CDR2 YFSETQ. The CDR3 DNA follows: TGCGCCAGCAGCCGTTCAGCGACAGGGACTTACGAGCAGTACTTC. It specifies CASSRSATGTYEQYF.

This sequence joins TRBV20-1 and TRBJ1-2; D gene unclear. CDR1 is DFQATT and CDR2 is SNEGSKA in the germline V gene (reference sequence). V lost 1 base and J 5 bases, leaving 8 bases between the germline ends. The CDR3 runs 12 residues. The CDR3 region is CSARVKEYGYTF. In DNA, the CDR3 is TGCAGTGCTAGAGTGAAGGAATATGGCTACACCTTC.

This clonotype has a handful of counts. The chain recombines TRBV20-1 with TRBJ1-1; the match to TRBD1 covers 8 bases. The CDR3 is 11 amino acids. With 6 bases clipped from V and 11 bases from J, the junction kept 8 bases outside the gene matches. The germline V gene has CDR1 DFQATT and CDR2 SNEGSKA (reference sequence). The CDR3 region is CSAGDRLYAFF. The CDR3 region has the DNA TGCAGTGCGGGGGACAGGCTCTACGCTTTCTTT.

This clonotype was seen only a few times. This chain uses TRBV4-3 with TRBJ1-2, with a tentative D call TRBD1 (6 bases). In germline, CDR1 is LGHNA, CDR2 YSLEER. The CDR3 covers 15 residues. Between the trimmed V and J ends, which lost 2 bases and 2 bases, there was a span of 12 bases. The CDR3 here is CASSQYRGQNYGYTF. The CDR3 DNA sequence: TGCGCCAGCAGCCAATACCGAGGACAGAACTATGGCTACACCTTC.

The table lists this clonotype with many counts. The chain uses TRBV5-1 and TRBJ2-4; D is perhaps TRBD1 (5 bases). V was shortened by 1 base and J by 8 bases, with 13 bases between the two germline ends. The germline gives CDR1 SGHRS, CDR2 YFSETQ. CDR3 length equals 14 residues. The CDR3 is CASSLWGQGDIQYF. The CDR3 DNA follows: TGCGCCAGCAGCTTGTGGGGTCAAGGGGACATTCAGTACTTC.

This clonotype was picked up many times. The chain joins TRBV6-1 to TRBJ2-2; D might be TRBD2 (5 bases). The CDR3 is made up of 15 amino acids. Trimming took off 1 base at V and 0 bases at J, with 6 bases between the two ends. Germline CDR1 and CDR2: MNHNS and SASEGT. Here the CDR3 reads CASSEELANTGELFF. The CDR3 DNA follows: TGTGCCAGCAGTGAAGAACTAGCGAACACCGGGGAGCTGTTTTTT.

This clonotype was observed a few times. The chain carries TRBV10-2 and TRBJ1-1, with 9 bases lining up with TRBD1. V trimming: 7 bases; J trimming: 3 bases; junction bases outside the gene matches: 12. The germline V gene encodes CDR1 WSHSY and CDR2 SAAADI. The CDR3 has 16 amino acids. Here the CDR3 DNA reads TGCGCCAGCACTGCAATACAGGGGGCTGGAGACACTGAAGCTTTCTTT. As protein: CASTAIQGAGDTEAFF.

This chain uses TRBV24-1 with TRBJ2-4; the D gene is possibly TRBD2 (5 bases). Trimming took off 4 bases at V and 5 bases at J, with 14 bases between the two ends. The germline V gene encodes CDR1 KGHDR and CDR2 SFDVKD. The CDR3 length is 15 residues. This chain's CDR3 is CATSDPRRFENIQYF. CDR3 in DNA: TGTGCCACCAGTGACCCGCGGAGGTTTGAAAACATTCAGTACTTC.

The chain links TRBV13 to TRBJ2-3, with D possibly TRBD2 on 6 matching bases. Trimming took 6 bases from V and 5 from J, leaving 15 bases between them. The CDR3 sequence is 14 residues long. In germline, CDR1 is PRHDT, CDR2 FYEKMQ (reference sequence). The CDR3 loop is CASRPQTREDTQYF. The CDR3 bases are TGTGCCAGCAGACCTCAGACTAGGGAAGATACGCAGTATTTT.

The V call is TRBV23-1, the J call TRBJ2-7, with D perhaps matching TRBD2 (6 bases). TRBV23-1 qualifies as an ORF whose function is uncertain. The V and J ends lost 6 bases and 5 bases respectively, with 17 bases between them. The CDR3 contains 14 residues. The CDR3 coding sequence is TGCGCCAGCAGAAACCACTCGAGGGAGGACGAGCAGTACGTC. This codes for CASRNHSREDEQYV.

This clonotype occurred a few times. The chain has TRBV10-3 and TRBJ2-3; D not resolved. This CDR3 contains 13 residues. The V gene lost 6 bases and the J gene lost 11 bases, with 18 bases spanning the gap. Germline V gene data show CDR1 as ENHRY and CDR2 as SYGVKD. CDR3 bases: TGTGCCATCAGCCCAGTAGACACCTCAGGGCAGTATTTT. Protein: CAISPVDTSGQYF.

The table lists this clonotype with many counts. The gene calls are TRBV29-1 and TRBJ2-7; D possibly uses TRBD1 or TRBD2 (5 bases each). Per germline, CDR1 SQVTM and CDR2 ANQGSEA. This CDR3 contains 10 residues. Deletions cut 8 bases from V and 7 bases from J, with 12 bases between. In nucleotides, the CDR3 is TGCAGCATGTTGGGGGATGAGCAGTACTTC. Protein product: CSMLGDEQYF.

The CDR3: CASGPWGVINTGELFF. As DNA, the CDR3 is TGTGCTAGTGGTCCCTGGGGGGTCATAAACACCGGGGAGCTGTTTTTT. This rearrangement joins TRBV12-5 to TRBJ2-2; a weak D match, TRBD2 (6 bases). Trimming stripped 5 bases from V and 2 bases from J, with 15 bases between. This CDR3 is built from 16 residues. Per the germline V gene, CDR1 is LGHNT and CDR2 is FRNRAP.

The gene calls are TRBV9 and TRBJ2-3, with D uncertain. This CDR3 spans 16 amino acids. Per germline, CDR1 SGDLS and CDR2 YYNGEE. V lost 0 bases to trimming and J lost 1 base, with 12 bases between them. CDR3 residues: CASSVGGQTRTDTQYF. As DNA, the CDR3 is TGTGCCAGCAGCGTAGGTGGGCAGACCCGCACAGATACGCAGTATTTT.

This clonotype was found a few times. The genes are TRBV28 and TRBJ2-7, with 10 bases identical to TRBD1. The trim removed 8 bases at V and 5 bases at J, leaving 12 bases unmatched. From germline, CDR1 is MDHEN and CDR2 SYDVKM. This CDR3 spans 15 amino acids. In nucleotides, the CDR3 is TGTGCCAGCGGCAGCTCGGGGACAGGGGACGACGAGCAGTACGTC. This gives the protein CASGSSGTGDDEQYV.

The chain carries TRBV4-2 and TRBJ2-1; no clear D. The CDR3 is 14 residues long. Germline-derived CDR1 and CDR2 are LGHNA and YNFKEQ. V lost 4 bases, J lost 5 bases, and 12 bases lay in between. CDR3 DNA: TGTGCCAGCAGCCTCCGACCCGAGGACAATGAGCAGTTCTTC. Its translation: CASSLRPEDNEQFF.

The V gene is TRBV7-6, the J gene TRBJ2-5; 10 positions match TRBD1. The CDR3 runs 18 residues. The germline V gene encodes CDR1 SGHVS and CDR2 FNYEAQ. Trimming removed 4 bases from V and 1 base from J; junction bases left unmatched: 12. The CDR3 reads CASSSLAGGQGSQETQYF. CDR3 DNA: TGTGCCAGCAGCTCCCTAGCTGGGGGACAGGGGAGCCAAGAGACCCAGTACTTC. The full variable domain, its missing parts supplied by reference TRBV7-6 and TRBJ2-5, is GAGVSQSPRYKVTKRGQDVALRCDPISGHVSLYWYRQALGQGPEFLTYFNYEAQQDKSGLPNDRFSAERPEGSISTLTIQRTEQRDSAMYRCASSSLAGGQGSQETQYFGPGTRLLVL.

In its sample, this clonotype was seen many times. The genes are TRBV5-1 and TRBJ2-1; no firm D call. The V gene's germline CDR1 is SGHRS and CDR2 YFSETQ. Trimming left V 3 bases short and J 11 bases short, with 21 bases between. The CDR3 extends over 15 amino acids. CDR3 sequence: CASSSATFQEDKQFF. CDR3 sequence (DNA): TGCGCCAGCAGCTCAGCAACGTTTCAAGAGGATAAGCAGTTCTTC.

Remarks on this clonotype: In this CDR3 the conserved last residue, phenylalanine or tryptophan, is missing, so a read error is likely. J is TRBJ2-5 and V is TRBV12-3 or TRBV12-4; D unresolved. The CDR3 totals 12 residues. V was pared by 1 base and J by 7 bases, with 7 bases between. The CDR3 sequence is CASSLVRGTQYL. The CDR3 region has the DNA TGTGCCAGCAGTTTAGTCCGCGGGACCCAGTACTTA.

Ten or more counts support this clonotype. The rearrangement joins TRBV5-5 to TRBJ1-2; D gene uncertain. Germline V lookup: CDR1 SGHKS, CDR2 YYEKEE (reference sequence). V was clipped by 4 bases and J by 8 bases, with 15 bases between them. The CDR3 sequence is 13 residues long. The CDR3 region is CASSAGGLGGYTF. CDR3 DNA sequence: TGTGCCAGCAGCGCCGGCGGGCTTGGAGGCTACACCTTC.

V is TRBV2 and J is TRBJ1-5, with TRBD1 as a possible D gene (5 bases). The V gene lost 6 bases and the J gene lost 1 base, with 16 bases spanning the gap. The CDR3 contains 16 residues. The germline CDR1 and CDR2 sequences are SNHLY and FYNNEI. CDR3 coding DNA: TGTGCCAGCAGGATAAGGGGAGGGAGCAGCAATCAGCCCCAGCATTTT. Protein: CASRIRGGSSNQPQHF.

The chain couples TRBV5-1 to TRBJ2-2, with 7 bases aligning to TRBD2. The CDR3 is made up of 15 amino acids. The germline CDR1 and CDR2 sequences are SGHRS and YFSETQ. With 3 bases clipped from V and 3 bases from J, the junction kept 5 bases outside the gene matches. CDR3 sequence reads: CASSSSLADTGELFF. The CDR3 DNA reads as TGCGCCAGCAGCTCCTCCCTAGCGGACACCGGGGAGCTGTTTTTT.

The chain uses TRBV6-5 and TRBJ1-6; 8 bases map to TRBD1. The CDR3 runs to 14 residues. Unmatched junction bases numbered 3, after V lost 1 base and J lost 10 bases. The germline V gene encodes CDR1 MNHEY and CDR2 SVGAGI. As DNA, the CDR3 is TGTGCCAGCAGTTACTTAACAGGGGGATCACCCCTCCACTTT. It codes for CASSYLTGGSPLHF.

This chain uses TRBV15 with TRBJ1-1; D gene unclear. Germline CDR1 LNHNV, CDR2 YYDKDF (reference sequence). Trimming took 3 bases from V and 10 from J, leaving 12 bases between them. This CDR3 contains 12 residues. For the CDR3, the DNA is TGTGCCACCAGCAGGGGCACGGCCGGAGCTTTCTTT. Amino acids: CATSRGTAGAFF. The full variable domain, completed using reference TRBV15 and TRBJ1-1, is DAMVIQNPRYQVTQFGKPVTLSCSQTLNHNVMYWYQQKSSQAPKLLFHYYDKDFNNEADTPDNFQSRRPNTSFCFLDIRSPGLGDTAMYLCATSRGTAGAFFGQGTRLTVV.

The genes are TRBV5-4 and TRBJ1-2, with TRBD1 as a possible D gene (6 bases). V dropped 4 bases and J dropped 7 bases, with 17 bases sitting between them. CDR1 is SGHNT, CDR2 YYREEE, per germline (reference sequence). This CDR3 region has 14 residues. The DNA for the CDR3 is TGTGCCAGCAGCCAATTCTACGGGGGCTCTGGCTACACCTTC. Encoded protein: CASSQFYGGSGYTF.

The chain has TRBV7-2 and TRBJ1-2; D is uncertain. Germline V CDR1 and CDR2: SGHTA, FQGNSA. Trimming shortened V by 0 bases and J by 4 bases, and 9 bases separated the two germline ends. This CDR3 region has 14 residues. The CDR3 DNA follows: TGTGCCAGCAGCTTAGCCACGGGCTTCTATGGCTACACCTTC. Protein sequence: CASSLATGFYGYTF. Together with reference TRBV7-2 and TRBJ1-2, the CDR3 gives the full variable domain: GAGVSQSPSNKVTEKGKDVELRCDPISGHTALYWYRQSLGQGLEFLIYFQGNSAPDKSGLPSDRFSAERTGGSVSTLTIQRTQQEDSAVYLCASSLATGFYGYTFGSGTRLTVV.